The T cell receptor (beta chain) under discussion was sequenced for a study of blood T cell repertoires in COVID-19. Study context: Samples came from the United States, Italy and Spain, spanning acute and convalescent COVID-19. T cells, B-cell-depleted T cells, or PBMCs supplied cDNA or gDNA.

Germline-derived CDR1 and CDR2 are SQVTM and ANQGSEA. CDR3 length equals 13 residues. V lost 4 bases and J lost 3; bases outside the gene matches: 4. Authors' processing steps: Amplification of reference gene primers was used by the study to estimate nucleated cell counts. Clones were sequenced by immunoSEQ multiplex PCR, and TCRdb holds only the in-frame ones, with some missing. Clone size and V and J calls were adopted from that table, with D and trimming inferred from the DNA. Among 200,000 to 300,000 clones listed, around four fifths were seen once. The sequence derives from a woman aged 60-70 years with active or convalescent COVID-19. The sequencing input was peripheral blood. The J gene is TRBJ2-7, the V gene TRBV29-1; 9 nucleotides agree with TRBD2. Here the CDR3 DNA reads TGCAGCGTTGGTGGGCGGGAGGGCTACGAGCAGTACTTC. Protein: CSVGGREGYEQYF.